The clone carrying this TCR beta chain was detected only once. The same CDR3 arises from other DNA sequences in this sample as well. The source of the sample is a study of T cell changes during pregnancy in multiple sclerosis. V was clipped by 5 bases and J by 6 bases; unmatched bases: 9. There are 15 residues in the CDR3. CDR1 is MNHEY, CDR2 SMNVEV, per germline (reference sequence). Using immunoSEQ multiplex PCR, the repertoire was profiled, and TCRdb retains in-frame clones only, with some absent. The sample lists around 20,000 clones, approximately 90% seen once, with around 7.7% in the top ten. The J gene is TRBJ1-2, the V gene TRBV27; TRBD1 aligns across 10 bases. The receptor's source is a female donor in good health, enrolled as a control in a pregnancy study. The sample was CD8+ T cells from peripheral blood mononuclear cells, taken in the second trimester of pregnancy. CDR3 bases: TGTGCCAGCAGTCCCCGGACAGGGGGTAGGGATGGCTACACCTTC. Translating gives CASSPRTGGRDGYTF.